This record looks at one TCR beta chain sequence and its context. With random hexamers, roughly 0.5 to 1 ug RNA was reverse transcribed. Amplification of TCR beta CDR3 was carried out by immunoSEQ multiplex PCR, which covered 54 Vbeta and 13 Jbeta segments. TCRdb reprocessed the immunoSEQ multiplex PCR reads with MiXCR, giving one entry per CDR3 protein. The repertoire holds 95,000 to 150,000 distinct CDR3 sequences, 96% seen once, with less than 0.15% in the top ten. The data originate from a study of CD8 T cells in Susac syndrome. The receptor's source is a human donor with Susac syndrome. The source material was CD4+ T cells from PBMCs.

CDR3 protein: CASSLPTSGFETQYF. Written as DNA, the CDR3 is TGTGCCAGCAGTCTACCGACTAGCGGATTTGAGACCCAGTACTTC. This chain connects TRBV28 to TRBJ2-5; the match to TRBD2 covers 9 bases. From germline, CDR1 is MDHEN and CDR2 SYDVKM. Losses at the gene ends were 5 bases for V and 5 bases for J; bases not matched to a gene: 9. The CDR3 consists of 15 residues.